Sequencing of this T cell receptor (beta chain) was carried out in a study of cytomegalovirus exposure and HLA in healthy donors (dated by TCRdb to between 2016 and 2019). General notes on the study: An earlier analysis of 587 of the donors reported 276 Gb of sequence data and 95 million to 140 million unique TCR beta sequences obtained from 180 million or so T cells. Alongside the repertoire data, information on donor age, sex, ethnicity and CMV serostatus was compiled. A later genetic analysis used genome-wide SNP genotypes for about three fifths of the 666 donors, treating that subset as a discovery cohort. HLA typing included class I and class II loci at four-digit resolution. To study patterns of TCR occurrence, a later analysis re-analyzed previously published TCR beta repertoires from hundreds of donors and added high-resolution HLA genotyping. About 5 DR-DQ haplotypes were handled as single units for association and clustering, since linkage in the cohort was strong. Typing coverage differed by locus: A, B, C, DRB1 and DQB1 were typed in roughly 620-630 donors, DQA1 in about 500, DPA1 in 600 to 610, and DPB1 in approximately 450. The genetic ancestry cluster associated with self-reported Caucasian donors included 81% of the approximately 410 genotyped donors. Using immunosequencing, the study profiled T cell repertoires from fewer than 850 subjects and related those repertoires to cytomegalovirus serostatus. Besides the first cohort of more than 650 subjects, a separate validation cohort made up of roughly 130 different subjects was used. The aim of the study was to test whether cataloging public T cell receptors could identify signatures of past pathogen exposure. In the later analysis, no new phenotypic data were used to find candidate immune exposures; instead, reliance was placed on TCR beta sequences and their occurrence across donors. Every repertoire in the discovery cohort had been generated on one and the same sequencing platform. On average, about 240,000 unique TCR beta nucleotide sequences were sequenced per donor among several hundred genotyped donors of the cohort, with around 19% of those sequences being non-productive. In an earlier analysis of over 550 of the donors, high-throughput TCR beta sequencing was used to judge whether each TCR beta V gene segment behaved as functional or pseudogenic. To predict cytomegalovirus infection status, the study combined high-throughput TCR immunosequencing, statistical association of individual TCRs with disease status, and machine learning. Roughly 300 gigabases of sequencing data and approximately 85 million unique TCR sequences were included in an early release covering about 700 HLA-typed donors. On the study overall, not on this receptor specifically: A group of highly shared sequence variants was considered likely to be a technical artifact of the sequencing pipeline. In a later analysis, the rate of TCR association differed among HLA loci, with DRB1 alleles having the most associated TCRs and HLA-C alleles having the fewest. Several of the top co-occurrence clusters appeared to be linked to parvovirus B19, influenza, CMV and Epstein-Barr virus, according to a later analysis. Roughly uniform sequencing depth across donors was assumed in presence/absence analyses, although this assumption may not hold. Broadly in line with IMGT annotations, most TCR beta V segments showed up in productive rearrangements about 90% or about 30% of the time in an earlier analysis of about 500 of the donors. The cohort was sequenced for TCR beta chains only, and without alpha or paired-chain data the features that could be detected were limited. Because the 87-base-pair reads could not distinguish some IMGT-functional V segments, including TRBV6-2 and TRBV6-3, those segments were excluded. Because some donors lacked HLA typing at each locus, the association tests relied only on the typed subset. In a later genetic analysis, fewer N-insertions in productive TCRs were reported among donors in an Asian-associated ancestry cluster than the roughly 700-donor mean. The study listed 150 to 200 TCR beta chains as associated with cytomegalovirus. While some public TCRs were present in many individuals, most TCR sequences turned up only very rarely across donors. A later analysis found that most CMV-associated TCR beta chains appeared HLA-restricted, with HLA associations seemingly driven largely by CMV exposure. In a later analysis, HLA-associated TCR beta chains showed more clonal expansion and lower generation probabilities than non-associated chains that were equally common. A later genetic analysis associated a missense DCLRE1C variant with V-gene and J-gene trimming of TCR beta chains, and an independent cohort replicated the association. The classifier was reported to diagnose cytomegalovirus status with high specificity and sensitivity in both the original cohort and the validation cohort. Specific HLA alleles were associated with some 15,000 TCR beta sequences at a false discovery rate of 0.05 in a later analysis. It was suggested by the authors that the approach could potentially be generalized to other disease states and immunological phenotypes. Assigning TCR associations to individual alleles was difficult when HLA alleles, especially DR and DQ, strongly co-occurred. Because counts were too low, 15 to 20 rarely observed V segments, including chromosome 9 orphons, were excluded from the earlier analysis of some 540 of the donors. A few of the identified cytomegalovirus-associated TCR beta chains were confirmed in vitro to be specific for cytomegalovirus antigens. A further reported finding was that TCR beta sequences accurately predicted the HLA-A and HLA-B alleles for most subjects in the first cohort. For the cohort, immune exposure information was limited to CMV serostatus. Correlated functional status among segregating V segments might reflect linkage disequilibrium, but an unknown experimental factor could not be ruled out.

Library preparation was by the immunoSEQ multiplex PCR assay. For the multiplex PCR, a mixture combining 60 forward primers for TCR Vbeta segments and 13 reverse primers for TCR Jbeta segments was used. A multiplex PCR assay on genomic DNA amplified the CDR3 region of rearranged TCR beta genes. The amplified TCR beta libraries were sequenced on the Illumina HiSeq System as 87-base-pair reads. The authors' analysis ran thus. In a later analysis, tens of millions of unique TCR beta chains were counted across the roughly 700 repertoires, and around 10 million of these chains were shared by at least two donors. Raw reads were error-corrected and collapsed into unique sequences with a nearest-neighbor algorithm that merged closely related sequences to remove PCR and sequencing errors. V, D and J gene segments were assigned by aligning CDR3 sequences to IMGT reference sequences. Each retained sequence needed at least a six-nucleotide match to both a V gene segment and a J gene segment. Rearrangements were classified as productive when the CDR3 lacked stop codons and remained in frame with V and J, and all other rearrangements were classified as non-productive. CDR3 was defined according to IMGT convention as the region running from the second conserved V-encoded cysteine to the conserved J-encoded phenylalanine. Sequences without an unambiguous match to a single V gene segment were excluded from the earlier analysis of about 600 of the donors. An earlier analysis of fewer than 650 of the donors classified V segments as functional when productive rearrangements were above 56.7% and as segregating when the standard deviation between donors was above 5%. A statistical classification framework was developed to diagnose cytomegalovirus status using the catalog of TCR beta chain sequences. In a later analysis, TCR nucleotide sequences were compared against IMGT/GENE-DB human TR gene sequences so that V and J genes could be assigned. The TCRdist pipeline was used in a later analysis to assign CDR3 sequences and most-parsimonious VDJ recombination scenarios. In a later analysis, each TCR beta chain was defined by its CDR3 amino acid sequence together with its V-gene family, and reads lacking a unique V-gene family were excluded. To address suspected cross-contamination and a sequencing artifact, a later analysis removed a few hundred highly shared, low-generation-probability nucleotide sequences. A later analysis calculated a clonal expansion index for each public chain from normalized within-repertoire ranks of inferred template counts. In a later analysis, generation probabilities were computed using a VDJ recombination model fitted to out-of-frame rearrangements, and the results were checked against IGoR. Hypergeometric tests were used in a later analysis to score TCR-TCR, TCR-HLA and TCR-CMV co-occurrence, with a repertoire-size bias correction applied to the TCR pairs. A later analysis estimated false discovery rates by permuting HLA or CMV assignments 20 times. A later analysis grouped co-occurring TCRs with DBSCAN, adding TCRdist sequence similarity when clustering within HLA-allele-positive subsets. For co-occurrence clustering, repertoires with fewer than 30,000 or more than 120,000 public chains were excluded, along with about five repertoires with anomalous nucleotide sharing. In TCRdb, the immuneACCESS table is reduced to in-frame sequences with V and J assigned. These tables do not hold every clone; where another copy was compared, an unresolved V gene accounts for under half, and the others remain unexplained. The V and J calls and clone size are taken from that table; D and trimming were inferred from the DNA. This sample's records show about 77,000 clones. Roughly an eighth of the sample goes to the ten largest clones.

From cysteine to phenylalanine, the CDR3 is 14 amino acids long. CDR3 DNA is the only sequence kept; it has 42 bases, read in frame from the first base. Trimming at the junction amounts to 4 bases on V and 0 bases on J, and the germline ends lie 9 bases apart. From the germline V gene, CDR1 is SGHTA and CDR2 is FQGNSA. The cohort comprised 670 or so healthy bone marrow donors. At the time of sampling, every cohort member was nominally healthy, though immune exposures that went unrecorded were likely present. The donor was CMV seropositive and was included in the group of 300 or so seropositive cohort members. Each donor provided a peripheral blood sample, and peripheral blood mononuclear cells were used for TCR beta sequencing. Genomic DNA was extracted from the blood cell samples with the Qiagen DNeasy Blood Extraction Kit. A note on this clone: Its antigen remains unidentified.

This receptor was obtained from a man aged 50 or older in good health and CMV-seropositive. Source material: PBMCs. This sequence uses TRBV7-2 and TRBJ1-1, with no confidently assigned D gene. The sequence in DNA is TGTGCCAGCAGCTCCTCCTCTGTGAACACTGAAGCTTTCTTT. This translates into CASSSSSVNTEAFF.